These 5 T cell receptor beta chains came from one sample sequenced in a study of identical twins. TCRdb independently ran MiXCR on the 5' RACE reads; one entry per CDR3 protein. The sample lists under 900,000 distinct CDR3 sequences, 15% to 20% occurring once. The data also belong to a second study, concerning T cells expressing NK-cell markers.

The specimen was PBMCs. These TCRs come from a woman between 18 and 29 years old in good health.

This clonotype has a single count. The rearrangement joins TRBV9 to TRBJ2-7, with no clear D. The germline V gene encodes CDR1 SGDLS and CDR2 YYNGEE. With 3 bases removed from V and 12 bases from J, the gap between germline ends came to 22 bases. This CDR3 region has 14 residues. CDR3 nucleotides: TGTGCCAGCAGCGAAAGCGATGGGATTAGCCGGGTGTACTTC. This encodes CASSESDGISRVYF.

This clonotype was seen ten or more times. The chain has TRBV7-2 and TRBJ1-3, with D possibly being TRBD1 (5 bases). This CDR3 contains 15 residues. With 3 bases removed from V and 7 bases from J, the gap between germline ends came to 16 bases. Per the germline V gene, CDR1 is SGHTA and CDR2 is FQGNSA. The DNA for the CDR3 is TGTGCCAGCAGCTTCAAAGGGGTAGAAGGGAACACCATATATTTT. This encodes CASSFKGVEGNTIYF.

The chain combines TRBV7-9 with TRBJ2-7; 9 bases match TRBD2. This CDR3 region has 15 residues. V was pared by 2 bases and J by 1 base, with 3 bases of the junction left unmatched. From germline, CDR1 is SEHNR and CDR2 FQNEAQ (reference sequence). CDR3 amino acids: CASSLRREGSYEQYF. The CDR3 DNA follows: TGTGCCAGCAGCTTAAGGCGGGAGGGGTCCTACGAGCAGTACTTC.

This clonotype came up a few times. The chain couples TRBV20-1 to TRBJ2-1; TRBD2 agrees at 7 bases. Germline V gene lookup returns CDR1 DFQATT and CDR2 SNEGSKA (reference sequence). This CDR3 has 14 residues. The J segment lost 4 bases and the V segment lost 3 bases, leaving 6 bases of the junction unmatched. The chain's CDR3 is CSASKAGHYNEQFF. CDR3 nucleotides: TGCAGTGCTAGCAAAGCGGGGCATTACAATGAGCAGTTCTTC.

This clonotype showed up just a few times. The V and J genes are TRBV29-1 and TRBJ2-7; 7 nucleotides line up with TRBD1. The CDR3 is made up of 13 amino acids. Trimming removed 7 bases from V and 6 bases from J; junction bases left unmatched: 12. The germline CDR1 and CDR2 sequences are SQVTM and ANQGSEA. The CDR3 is CSARQGVGGEQYF. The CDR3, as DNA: TGCAGCGCTCGACAGGGTGTAGGGGGCGAGCAGTACTTC.